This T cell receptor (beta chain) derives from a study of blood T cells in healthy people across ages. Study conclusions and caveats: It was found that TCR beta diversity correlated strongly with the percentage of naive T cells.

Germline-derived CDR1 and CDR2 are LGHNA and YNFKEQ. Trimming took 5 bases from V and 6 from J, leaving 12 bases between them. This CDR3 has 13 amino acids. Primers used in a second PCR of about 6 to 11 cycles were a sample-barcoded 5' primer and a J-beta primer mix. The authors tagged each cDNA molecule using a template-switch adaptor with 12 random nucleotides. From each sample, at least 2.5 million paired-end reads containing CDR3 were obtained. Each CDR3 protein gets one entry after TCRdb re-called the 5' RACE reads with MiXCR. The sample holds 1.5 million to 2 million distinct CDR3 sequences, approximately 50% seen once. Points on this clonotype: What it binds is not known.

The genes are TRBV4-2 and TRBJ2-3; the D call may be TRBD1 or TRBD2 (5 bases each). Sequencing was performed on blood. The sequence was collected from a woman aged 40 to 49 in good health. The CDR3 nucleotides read TGTGCCAGCAGCTCCAAAAGGGACGATACGCAGTATTTT. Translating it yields CASSSKRDDTQYF.